Below, 23 T cell receptor beta chains from the same sample are listed, as sequenced in a study of blood T cell repertoires in COVID-19 (TCRdb year 2020). The library was built by means of the immunoSEQ multiplex PCR assay. TCRdb retrieved this table from immuneACCESS and kept in-frame rearrangements only. Not all clones are present; in checked studies, unresolved V genes account for under half, and no reason is known for the remainder. The table for this sample lists more than 85,000 clones; about 78% of them were counted only once. The ten largest clones capture less than 5% of the sample. The source material was peripheral blood. Receptors originate from a human donor in a cohort sampled during active or convalescent COVID-19.

Here the CDR3 DNA reads TGCGCCAGCAGTGGGAATACAGGGGATTGGAGCACAGATACGCAGTATTTT. Residues: CASSGNTGDWSTDTQYF. V usage is TRBV10-1 and J usage is TRBJ2-3; 7 nucleotides agree with TRBD1. With 4 bases clipped from V and 0 bases from J, the junction kept 10 bases outside the gene matches. The CDR3 contains 17 residues. Germline values: CDR1 WNHNN, CDR2 SYGVQD (reference sequence).

The V call is TRBV6-6, the J call TRBJ2-5; the match to TRBD1 covers 8 bases. The CDR3 is made up of 15 amino acids. Trimming at V came to 2 bases and at J to 0 bases, leaving 2 bases not matched to a gene. Germline CDR1 is MNHNY and CDR2 is SVGAGI (reference sequence). CDR3 nucleotides: TGTGCCAGCAGTTACCCACAGGGGGACCAAGAGACCCAGTACTTC. Translation gives CASSYPQGDQETQYF.

The chain combines TRBV4-1 with TRBJ2-3; D call uncertain. Germline V gene sequence: CDR1 MGHRA, CDR2 YSYEKL. The V end lost 2 bases, the J end lost 1 base, and 7 bases lay between the germline ends. The CDR3 extends over 14 amino acids. CDR3 protein: CASSQNTGTDTQYF. As DNA, the CDR3 is TGCGCCAGCAGCCAAAACACAGGCACAGATACGCAGTATTTT.

This clone has more than one count but fewer than ten. The gene calls are TRBV11-2 and TRBJ2-7, with TRBD2 as a possible D gene (5 bases). CDR1 is SGHAT, CDR2 FQNNGV, per germline. This CDR3 region has 16 residues. V was trimmed by 4 bases and J by 3 bases, leaving 19 bases between them. The CDR3 region has the DNA TGTGCCAGCAGCTCTGCCCCTACCGCTGAGGGCTACGAGCAGTACTTC. Protein sequence: CASSSAPTAEGYEQYF.

V gene TRBV5-5 combines with J gene TRBJ2-7; 8 nucleotides align to TRBD1. The V segment lost 2 bases and the J segment 3 bases; nucleotides outside the gene matches: 13. Looked up from germline, CDR1 is SGHKS and CDR2 is YYEKEE (reference sequence). The CDR3 consists of 17 residues. The CDR3 loop is CASSLNFGTGYRYEQYF. CDR3 sequence (DNA): TGTGCCAGCAGCTTAAACTTTGGGACAGGTTACCGCTACGAGCAGTACTTC.

In this sample, this clone turned up a few times. This rearrangement joins TRBV9 to TRBJ1-2, with TRBD1 identical over 7 bases. Germline V lookup: CDR1 SGDLS, CDR2 YYNGEE. The ends lost 3 bases at V and 4 bases at J; junction bases unmatched: 9. CDR3 length: 15 amino acids. This CDR3 reads CASSAQGQLGYGYTF. The CDR3, as DNA: TGTGCCAGCAGCGCCCAGGGACAGCTAGGCTATGGCTACACCTTC.

The V gene is TRBV2, the J gene TRBJ1-2; 8 bases are a match to TRBD1. V trimming: 7 bases; J trimming: 7 bases; junction bases outside the gene matches: 8. CDR3 length equals 13 residues. Germline-derived CDR1 and CDR2 are SNHLY and FYNNEI. This CDR3 reads CASNTGGLGGYTF. In nucleotides, the CDR3 is TGTGCCAGCAACACAGGGGGGCTGGGTGGCTACACCTTC.

This chain uses TRBV5-6 with TRBJ2-3; D perhaps matches TRBD2 (6 bases). Per germline, CDR1 SGHDT and CDR2 YYEEEE. Trimming stripped 0 bases from V and 1 base from J, with 12 bases between. The CDR3 runs 16 residues. The CDR3, as DNA: TGTGCCAGCAGCTTGGGGGGCGGCGGGGGCACAGATACGCAGTATTTT. Its translation: CASSLGGGGGTDTQYF.

This clone was counted a few times. The V call is TRBV28, the J call TRBJ2-7; 10 positions agree with TRBD2. This CDR3 has 12 residues. The trim removed 7 bases at V and 6 bases at J, leaving 3 bases unmatched. Per germline, CDR1 MDHEN and CDR2 SYDVKM. DNA for the CDR3: TGTGCCAGCACCCTAGCGGGAGTCGAGCAGTACTTC. Protein product: CASTLAGVEQYF.

The chain combines TRBV9 with TRBJ1-1; D uncertain. V was shortened by 4 bases and J by 1 base, with 5 bases between the two germline ends. CDR3 length: 12 amino acids. The V gene's germline CDR1 is SGDLS and CDR2 YYNGEE. Here the CDR3 DNA reads TGTGCCAGCAGCCGGGGGAACACTGAAGCTTTCTTT. It specifies CASSRGNTEAFF. The variable domain in full, completed from reference TRBV9 and TRBJ1-1, reads DSGVTQTPKHLITATGQRVTLRCSPRSGDLSVYWYQQSLDQGLQFLIQYYNGEERAKGNILERFSAQQFPDLHSELNLSSLELGDSALYFCASSRGNTEAFFGQGTRLTVV.

DNA for the CDR3: TGTGCCAGCAGCGTAGAAGGGGGCAATCAGCCCCAGCATTTT. It codes for CASSVEGGNQPQHF. V and J are TRBV9 and TRBJ1-5, with TRBD1 as a possible D gene (5 bases). Trimming shortened V by 0 bases and J by 2 bases, and 6 bases separated the two germline ends. Germline CDR1 reads SGDLS; CDR2 reads YYNGEE. CDR3 length: 14 amino acids.

The chain recombines TRBV5-1 with TRBJ2-2; TRBD2 matches 8 bases. V shed 1 base and J 1 base; nucleotides not matched to a gene: 3. CDR3 length: 16 residues. Germline CDR1 SGHRS, CDR2 YFSETQ. CDR3 amino acids: CASSLTSGRNTGELFF. CDR3 nucleotide sequence: TGCGCCAGCAGCTTGACGAGCGGGAGGAACACCGGGGAGCTGTTTTTT. The full variable domain, rest sourced from reference TRBV5-1 and TRBJ2-2, is KAGVTQTPRYLIKTRGQQVTLSCSPISGHRSVSWYQQTPGQGLQFLFEYFSETQRNKGNFPGRFSGRQFSNSRSEMNVSTLELGDSALYLCASSLTSGRNTGELFFGEGSRLTVL.

This clone was found a few times. The chain recombines TRBV7-2 with TRBJ1-3; TRBD1 is a possible D gene (5 bases). Trimming left V 1 base short and J 4 bases short, with 11 bases between. The CDR3 has 15 residues. The germline V gene has CDR1 SGHTA and CDR2 FQGNSA. The CDR3 sequence is CASSLVWGSGNTIYF. As DNA, the CDR3 is TGTGCCAGCAGCTTAGTCTGGGGCTCCGGAAACACCATATATTTT.

This sequence joins TRBV27 and TRBJ2-7; 14 bases map to TRBD2. After removal of 9 bases from V and 2 bases from J, the junction contained 6 bases not matched to a gene. Germline CDR1 and CDR2: MNHEY and SMNVEV (reference sequence). CDR3 length: 15 residues. This CDR3 is CASSGTSGRAYEQYF. The CDR3 DNA follows: TGTGCCAGTTCGGGGACTAGCGGGAGAGCCTACGAGCAGTACTTC.

The count of this clone is one. The chain has TRBV6-2 or TRBV6-3 and TRBJ2-4; possibly TRBD1 for D (7 bases). Trimming pared 5 bases from V and 7 bases from J, leaving 15 bases between. This CDR3 contains 14 residues. Germline V gene data show CDR1 as MNHEY and CDR2 as SVGEGT. The CDR3 DNA reads TGTGCCAGCAGTCCAGGACAGGAGGGGAACATTCAGTACTTC. Its protein is CASSPGQEGNIQYF.

This chain connects TRBV6-5 to TRBJ2-1, with TRBD2 identical over 10 bases. V gave up 1 base and J gave up 9 bases; unmatched junction bases: 3. The CDR3 consists of 14 residues. Per germline, CDR1 MNHEY and CDR2 SVGAGI. CDR3 bases: TGTGCCAGCAGTTACTTGTCTAGCGGGGGTGAGCAGTTCTTC. Amino acids: CASSYLSSGGEQFF.

As to this clone: The same CDR3 also results from other DNA sequences found in this sample. The V and J genes are TRBV7-6 and TRBJ1-6, with TRBD1 matching over 8 bases. Germline V gene sequence: CDR1 SGHVS, CDR2 FNYEAQ. V shed 5 bases and J 8 bases; nucleotides not matched to a gene: 8. This CDR3 region has 15 residues. The DNA of the CDR3 is TGTGCCAGCAGCCTTGGACAGGGACGGCATTCACCCCTCCACTTT. Translation: CASSLGQGRHSPLHF.

The chain employs TRBV6-5 and TRBJ2-2, with a tentative D call TRBD1 (5 bases). V shed 0 bases and J shed 4 bases, with 12 bases lying between them. Germline V gene sequence: CDR1 MNHEY, CDR2 SVGAGI. CDR3 length: 16 residues. Here the CDR3 reads CASSYSGVGATGELFF. CDR3 coding DNA: TGTGCCAGCAGTTACTCCGGTGTAGGGGCCACCGGGGAGCTGTTTTTT.

The V call is TRBV19, the J call TRBJ1-5, with D uncertain. Germline V CDR1 and CDR2: LNHDA, SQIVND (reference sequence). The CDR3 loop spans 15 amino acids. V was clipped by 4 bases and J by 6 bases, with 16 bases between them. The CDR3: CASSTNNVRGQPQHF. As DNA, the CDR3 is TGTGCCAGTAGTACAAACAACGTGCGGGGTCAGCCCCAGCATTTT.

The CDR3: CASSTENRGLLAFF. The CDR3 DNA reads TGTGCCAGCAGTACAGAAAACAGGGGGTTGTTAGCTTTCTTT. The chain has TRBV28 and TRBJ1-1; 8 positions match TRBD1. The germline V gene has CDR1 MDHEN and CDR2 SYDVKM. J gave up 10 bases and V 5 bases, and 12 bases lay outside the gene matches. The length of the CDR3 is 14 residues.

This clone was observed a few times. The CDR3 DNA reads TGTGCCAGCAGTTTACACCCATACAGGGTTTTGAACACCGGGGAGCTGTTTTTT. It is translated as CASSLHPYRVLNTGELFF. The chain links TRBV28 to TRBJ2-2, with D possibly matching TRBD1 (6 bases). Between the trimmed V and J ends, which lost 2 bases and 1 base, there was a span of 17 bases. Germline V gene data show CDR1 as MDHEN and CDR2 as SYDVKM. This CDR3 has 18 amino acids.

The chain uses TRBV7-7 and TRBJ2-1; tentatively, D is TRBD1 (7 bases). Trimming cost V 5 bases and J 5 bases, with 13 bases left between them. CDR1 is SSHAT, CDR2 FNYEAQ, per germline (reference sequence). The CDR3 length is 14 residues. The CDR3 DNA follows: TGTGCCAGCAGCAGGGGGGACAGAGACAATGAGCAGTTCTTC. It is translated as CASSRGDRDNEQFF. The full variable domain, in which reference TRBV7-7 and TRBJ2-1 provide the parts outside the CDR3, is GAGVSQSPRYKVTKRGQDVTLRCDPISSHATLYWYQQALGQGPEFLTYFNYEAQPDKSGLPSDRFSAERPEGSISTLTIQRTEQRDSAMYRCASSRGDRDNEQFFGPGTRLTVL.

The genes are TRBV5-8 and TRBJ1-3; D perhaps matches TRBD1 (5 bases). Looked up from germline, CDR1 is SGHTS and CDR2 is YDEGEE. The CDR3 is made up of 15 amino acids. Trimming took 2 bases from V and 0 from J, leaving 9 bases between them. The CDR3 here is CASSLGAISGNTIYF. The CDR3 DNA sequence: TGTGCCAGCAGCTTAGGGGCCATCTCTGGAAACACCATATATTTT.